This T cell receptor beta chain was sequenced in a study of T cell responses to AZD1222 COVID-19 vaccine. The study, taken as a whole, reports: Donors in the cohort were predominantly white British and more often female, and clonal diversity was possibly underestimated.

Comment on this clone: Its target is not known.

Data came from immunoSEQ multiplex PCR; TCRdb stores just in-frame clones and leaves some out. The sample consists of 150,000 to 200,000 clones, 80% to 95% of them appearing once. CDR1 and CDR2 (germline): SGHDT, YYEEEE. J gave up 4 bases and V 4 bases, and 12 bases lay outside the gene matches. There are 16 residues in the CDR3. The specimen comprised peripheral blood, sampled on day 0 of AZD1222 vaccination. The chain couples TRBV5-6 to TRBJ2-3; TRBD1 aligns across 7 bases. The TCR comes from an adult in good health. The DNA of the CDR3 is TGTGCCAGCAGCCTCGGCGCTGACAGGGCGGCAGATACGCAGTATTTT. It translates to CASSLGADRAADTQYF.